These T cell receptor beta chains were read from a single sample in a study of shared clonotypes between healthy human individuals. Repertoires were generated with immunoSEQ multiplex PCR, while TCRdb's copy carries only in-frame clones and drops some. This table has under 1,900,000 clones, approximately 98.5% appearing once. The sequencing sample was made of naive CD4+ T cells sorted from blood. The receptors originated from a man aged 30-40 years in good health. The CDR3 runs from the conserved cysteine through the conserved F or W.

v_call	j_call	cdr3_aa
TRBV6-5	TRBJ1-2	CASSEGSSYGYTF
TRBV4-1	TRBJ2-7	CASSQDGPSGSIYEQYF
TRBV14	TRBJ2-1	CASSQDSWRDYYNEQFF
TRBV19	TRBJ1-4	CASSVDSEKLFF
TRBV7-2	TRBJ2-3	CASRPPGLASTDTQYF
TRBV9	TRBJ1-1	CASSVDRLNTEAFF
TRBV10-1	TRBJ2-2	CASSAGTAHTGELFF
TRBV7-3	TRBJ2-1	CASSLAGVSYNEQFF
TRBV14	TRBJ1-1	CASRGSGGPEAFF
TRBV4-2	TRBJ2-2	CASSFRDRESGELFF
TRBV6-5	TRBJ2-2	CASSYGGRGTGELFF
TRBV5-8	TRBJ1-4	CASSPGTRQKSREKLFF
TRBV27	TRBJ2-3	CASSLSTGETDTQYF
TRBV28	TRBJ2-4	CASSLYRAVAKNIQYF
TRBV7-2	TRBJ1-4	CASSPDRGRQKLFF
TRBV14	TRBJ2-2	CASSQAATGELFF
TRBV10-2	TRBJ1-2	CASSEKVGYTF
TRBV7-9	TRBJ2-4	CASSLAKGKSNIQYF
TRBV18	TRBJ1-1	CASSPKQANTEAFF
TRBV7-9	TRBJ2-7	CASSLMVGFDEQYF
TRBV18	TRBJ2-6	CASSVGTGDSGANVLTF
TRBV23-1	TRBJ2-6	CATGPGTKAGANVLTF
TRBV27	TRBJ2-5	CASSNGTQYQETQYF
TRBV19	TRBJ2-6	CASSIGFSSGANVLTF
TRBV5-1	TRBJ2-7	CASSLVGTHYEQYF
TRBV27	TRBJ2-6	CASSLSDRVGSGANVLTF
TRBV11-2	TRBJ1-4	CASSRPGGEKLFF
TRBV7-6	TRBJ2-3	CASSSTGLRDTQYF
TRBV2	TRBJ2-2	CASSLKNTGELFF
TRBV10-2	TRBJ2-5	CASSPGGNQETQYF
TRBV5-1	TRBJ2-1	CASSLEVEAQQFF
TRBV6-5	TRBJ1-3	CASRRQPDSGNTIYF
TRBV6-5	TRBJ2-7	CASSSRGRREQYF
TRBV11-2	TRBJ1-3	CASSLLAGRLSGNTIYF
TRBV6-6	TRBJ2-7	CASRSIAGSTYEQYF
TRBV6-5	TRBJ2-5	CASSYWASGDQTQYF
TRBV9	TRBJ1-4	CASSALTGQGSEKLFF
TRBV18	TRBJ1-2	CASSQRTENYGYTF
TRBV5-1	TRBJ2-2	CASRNVGELFF
TRBV28	TRBJ2-7	CASSPRDLRRGDEQYF
TRBV29-1	TRBJ2-5	CSGLGPQETQYF
TRBV4-1	TRBJ2-1	CASSQDRAGDNEQFF
TRBV10-2	TRBJ1-2	CASRSPGGARGYTF
TRBV28	TRBJ1-5	CASRANLGGNQPQHF
TRBV28	TRBJ1-4	CASSFSPGKLFF
TRBV11-3	TRBJ2-3	CASSRGLFGASTDTQYF
TRBV6-5	TRBJ2-7	CASSQGSGFEQYF
TRBV27	TRBJ1-5	CASSLISSNQPQHF
TRBV9	TRBJ2-7	CASSPPWSYEQYF
TRBV9	TRBJ1-3	CASSVGQGAGNTIYF